A single T cell receptor (beta chain) is shown here with its context. For recovered donors of Cohort 3, there were two negative PCRs, clearance, or symptom resolution. This sample was taken from a study of blood T cell repertoires in COVID-19. For the study at large: Samples came from the United States, Italy and Spain, spanning acute and convalescent COVID-19.

Authors' processing steps: It was from reference gene primer amplification that nucleated cell counts were estimated. Profiled with immunoSEQ multiplex PCR; TCRdb holds only in-frame clones, not every one. V, J and clone size reflect that table, while D and trimming were determined from the DNA. Found here are approximately 470,000 clones, roughly nine tenths of them singletons; the top ten hold 0.7%. What was sequenced was PBMCs or T cells enriched from blood (not recorded which). This sequence originates from a woman younger than 35 who had recovered from COVID-19.

In DNA, the CDR3 is TGTGCCATCAGTGATACCGGGGGGGACTATTTCGATGGCTACACCTTC. This translates into CAISDTGGDYFDGYTF. The V and J genes are TRBV10-3 and TRBJ1-2, with TRBD1 as a possible D gene (5 bases). CDR1 is ENHRY, CDR2 SYGVKD, per germline. This CDR3 is 16 amino acids long. The V gene lost 3 bases and the J gene lost 6 bases, with 20 bases spanning the gap.